This is a list of T cell receptor beta chains from one sample in a study of cytomegalovirus exposure and HLA in healthy donors. Profiling relied on immunoSEQ multiplex PCR, and the TCRdb table lists in-frame clones only, not all of them. Of about 120,000 clones listed, approximately 80% are singletons. The sequenced sample consisted of PBMCs. Every receptor here comes from a man aged 35-49 years in good health and CMV-seropositive. Each CDR3 is given with its conserved first and last residue. The D gene is left open where the match is weak. Expanded clones get a size class; other rows say once, few or many, or leave the size out.

V	size	D	J	CDR3	DNA
TRBV5-6	few	NA	TRBJ2-4	CASSLARNLDIQYF	TGTGCCAGCAGCTTGGCCAGGAATTTGGACATTCAGTACTTC
TRBV7-9	once	NA	TRBJ2-7	CASSELQGYEQYF	TGTGCCAGCAGCGAACTACAGGGCTACGAGCAGTACTTC
TRBV4-2	NA	TRBD1	TRBJ1-1	CASSQEGQQGAFGGAGLEAFF	TGTGCCAGCAGCCAAGAAGGGCAACAGGGGGCCTTCGGGGGGGCCGGCCTCGAAGCTTTCTTT
TRBV6-1	few	TRBD2	TRBJ2-7	CASQTSGGPYEQYF	TGTGCCAGCCAAACTAGCGGGGGACCCTACGAGCAGTACTTC
TRBV4-3	NA	TRBD2	TRBJ2-1	CASSQDAARAGATNEQFF	TGCGCCAGCAGCCAAGATGCGGCGAGAGCGGGGGCAACGAATGAGCAGTTCTTC
TRBV4-1	NA	NA	TRBJ1-1	CASSQDQPRGTEAFF	TGCGCCAGCAGCCAAGATCAGCCCCGCGGGACTGAAGCTTTCTTT
TRBV4-3	NA	NA	TRBJ2-7	CASSQEAGRSYEQYF	TGCGCCAGCAGCCAAGAGGCAGGAAGATCCTACGAGCAGTACTTC
TRBV10-1	NA	TRBD2	TRBJ2-6	CASSVKGTFGAGANGLTF	TGCGCCAGCAGTGTCAAGGGTACGTTTGGAGCGGGGGCCAACGGCCTGACTTTC
TRBV7-2	NA	TRBD1	TRBJ1-5	CASSVTGANNQPQHF	TGTGCCAGCAGCGTTACAGGGGCAAACAATCAGCCCCAGCATTTT
TRBV5-7	NA	TRBD1	TRBJ2-5	CASSSEQGMWETQYF	TGTGCCAGCAGCTCAGAACAGGGGATGTGGGAGACCCAGTACTTC
TRBV5-4	NA	NA	TRBJ2-5	CASSARGGWETQYF	TGTGCCAGCAGCGCCCGTGGGGGCTGGGAGACCCAGTACTTC
TRBV6-4	NA	TRBD1	TRBJ1-1	CASSADAGTGGTEAFF	TGTGCCAGCAGTGCCGATGCCGGGACAGGGGGCACTGAAGCTTTCTTT
TRBV6-5	NA	TRBD2	TRBJ2-5	CASSYSGFETQYF	TGTGCCAGCAGTTATAGCGGGTTTGAGACCCAGTACTTC
TRBV28	NA	NA	TRBJ1-2	CASSLVGGDYGYTF	TGTGCCAGCAGTCTCGTTGGGGGCGACTATGGCTACACCTTC
TRBV11-2	NA	TRBD1	TRBJ2-7	CASGRRDRGYEQYF	TGTGCCAGCGGTCGCCGGGACAGGGGCTACGAGCAGTACTTC
TRBV9	NA	TRBD1	TRBJ2-7	CASSARQGAGYEQYF	TGTGCCAGCAGCGCGAGACAGGGGGCGGGTTACGAGCAGTACTTC
TRBV6-5	NA	TRBD2	TRBJ2-7	CASSYSGGFYEQYF	TGTGCCAGCAGTTACTCCGGGGGGTTCTACGAGCAGTACTTC
TRBV7-8	few	TRBD2	TRBJ2-3	CASSLVTSRGLNTQYF	TGTGCCAGCAGCTTAGTGACTAGCCGGGGGTTAAATACGCAGTATTTT
TRBV15	NA	TRBD1	TRBJ1-4	CATSRAGTGGNEKLFF	TGTGCCACCAGCAGAGCCGGAACAGGGGGGAATGAAAAACTGTTTTTT
TRBV29-1	few	NA	TRBJ2-3	CSVAPWDGGQTDTQYF	TGCAGCGTAGCCCCCTGGGACGGAGGGCAGACAGATACGCAGTATTTT
TRBV11-2	NA	TRBD1	TRBJ2-7	CASSFWGGTGTYEQYF	TGTGCCAGCAGCTTTTGGGGCGGGACAGGGACCTACGAGCAGTACTTC
TRBV4-2	NA	NA	TRBJ2-1	CASSQDQGNEQFF	TGTGCCAGCAGCCAAGATCAGGGGAATGAGCAGTTCTTC
TRBV19	few	NA	TRBJ2-7	CASSIKGGGSYEQYF	TGTGCCAGTAGTATTAAGGGAGGGGGCTCCTACGAGCAGTACTTC
TRBV9	NA	TRBD1	TRBJ1-5	CASSVEVDRGISNSNQPQHF	TGTGCCAGCAGCGTAGAAGTTGACAGGGGGATATCGAATAGCAATCAGCCCCAGCATTTT
TRBV9	once	NA	TRBJ2-5	CASSPRFGQKQETQYF	TGTGCCAGCAGCCCCAGATTTGGACAGAAACAAGAGACCCAGTACTTC
TRBV5-5	NA	NA	TRBJ1-5	CASSLGPIFAQGNQPQHF	TGTGCCAGCAGCCTGGGGCCCATCTTCGCACAAGGCAATCAGCCCCAGCATTTT
TRBV2	NA	NA	TRBJ1-1	CASMIRDTEAFF	TGTGCCAGCATGATCAGGGACACTGAAGCTTTCTTT
TRBV7-2	NA	NA	TRBJ2-7	CASSLATYEQYF	TGTGCCAGCAGCTTAGCTACCTACGAGCAGTACTTC
TRBV4-1	NA	NA	TRBJ2-4	CASSQVLPGAKNIQYF	TGCGCCAGCAGCCAAGTTTTGCCAGGGGCCAAAAACATTCAGTACTTC
TRBV5-1	NA	TRBD1	TRBJ1-4	CASRQTGVGEKLFF	TGCGCCAGCAGGCAGACAGGGGTTGGTGAAAAACTGTTTTTT
TRBV7-8	once	NA	TRBJ1-4	CASRPTDATNEKLFF	TGTGCCAGCAGGCCGACAGATGCAACTAATGAAAAACTGTTTTTT
TRBV18	once	NA	TRBJ1-5	CASSPGGLGNQPQHF	TGTGCCAGCTCACCAGGGGGGTTAGGCAATCAGCCCCAGCATTTT
TRBV9	NA	NA	TRBJ1-2	CASSVDGASNYGYTF	TGTGCCAGCAGCGTAGATGGGGCCTCTAACTATGGCTACACCTTC
TRBV6-6	NA	TRBD2	TRBJ2-7	CASSYGLAGNHYEQYF	TGTGCCAGCAGTTACGGACTAGCGGGGAACCACTACGAGCAGTACTTC
TRBV29-1	NA	NA	TRBJ1-2	CSVEDPGGHYGYTF	TGCAGCGTTGAAGACCCCGGGGGACACTATGGCTACACCTTC
TRBV4-1	NA	NA	TRBJ2-7	CASSQDEGEEAYEQYF	TGCGCCAGCAGCCAAGATGAGGGTGAAGAAGCCTACGAGCAGTACTTC
TRBV5-6	NA	NA	TRBJ1-1	CASSLYGGGRHTEAFF	TGTGCCAGCAGCTTATACGGCGGGGGGCGGCACACTGAAGCTTTCTTT
TRBV5-4	NA	TRBD1	TRBJ2-7	CASSRDRSYEQYF	TGTGCCAGCAGCCGGGACAGGAGCTACGAGCAGTACTTC
TRBV14	NA	TRBD1	TRBJ2-2	CASTGTGENTGELFF	TGTGCCAGCACCGGGACAGGAGAAAACACCGGGGAGCTGTTTTTT
TRBV4-1	NA	NA	TRBJ1-2	CASSQEFPEVSRGYTF	TGCGCCAGCAGCCAAGAATTCCCTGAGGTATCGCGGGGCTACACCTTC
TRBV5-6	NA	TRBD2	TRBJ2-2	CASSLWGGVNTGELFF	TGTGCCAGCAGCCTCTGGGGGGGGGTGAACACCGGGGAGCTGTTTTTT
TRBV2	NA	NA	TRBJ2-3	CASIPVDITSTDTQYF	TGTGCCAGCATCCCGGTGGACATCACTAGCACAGATACGCAGTATTTT
TRBV4-3	NA	TRBD1	TRBJ2-7	CASSRKLGQGETYEQYF	TGCGCCAGCAGCCGGAAGTTAGGGCAGGGGGAAACCTACGAGCAGTACTTC
TRBV5-6	NA	TRBD2	TRBJ2-3	CASSLLPTSGGSTDTQYF	TGTGCCAGCAGCTTGCTGCCCACTAGCGGGGGGAGCACAGATACGCAGTATTTT
TRBV14	NA	NA	TRBJ1-2	CASSQAVSYGYTF	TGTGCCAGCAGCCAAGCCGTCAGCTATGGCTACACCTTC
TRBV6-6	NA	NA	TRBJ2-5	CASTSYGVGGGGTQYF	TGTGCCAGCACCTCCTACGGAGTAGGAGGTGGAGGGACCCAGTACTTC
TRBV9	NA	TRBD1	TRBJ1-1	CASSDPPGQSNTEAFF	TGTGCCAGCAGCGATCCTCCGGGACAGTCGAACACTGAAGCTTTCTTT
TRBV6-6	few	NA	TRBJ2-1	CASRNRDPSSYNEQFF	TGTGCCAGCAGAAACAGGGACCCCAGCTCCTACAATGAGCAGTTCTTC
TRBV5-5	NA	TRBD2	TRBJ2-7	CASSPTSGGREQYF	TGTGCCAGCAGCCCGACTAGCGGGGGGAGGGAGCAGTACTTC
TRBV7-9	NA	NA	TRBJ2-7	CASSLGSASDGAYEQYF	TGTGCCAGCAGCTTAGGATCCGCTTCCGACGGAGCCTACGAGCAGTACTTC
TRBV6-4	few	TRBD1	TRBJ1-6	CASSEDGTGGSPLHF	TGTGCCAGCAGTGAAGATGGGACAGGGGGCTCACCCCTCCACTTT
TRBV18	NA	NA	TRBJ1-1	CASSPLQGEAFF	TGTGCCAGCTCACCACTCCAGGGAGAAGCTTTCTTT
TRBV6-5	NA	NA	TRBJ2-1	CASSPVSNEQFF	TGTGCCAGCAGCCCCGTTAGCAATGAGCAGTTCTTC
TRBV28	once	NA	TRBJ2-3	CASSLDIRTDTQYF	TGTGCCAGCAGTCTGGACATACGCACAGATACGCAGTATTTT
TRBV7-2	NA	TRBD1	TRBJ1-5	CASSLIPGQGARHQPQHF	TGTGCCAGCAGCTTAATTCCGGGACAGGGGGCTCGTCATCAGCCCCAGCATTTT
TRBV12-5	few	TRBD1	TRBJ2-7	CAPRQGGVPPGRVEQYF	TGTGCTCCCCGACAGGGGGGTGTTCCTCCTGGTCGGGTCGAGCAGTACTTC
TRBV18	NA	TRBD1	TRBJ2-7	CASSPRGTGTYEQYF	TGTGCCAGCTCACCACGTGGGACAGGGACCTACGAGCAGTACTTC
TRBV19	NA	NA	TRBJ1-5	CASSIYFRGSNQPQHF	TGTGCCAGTAGTATCTACTTCAGGGGAAGCAATCAGCCCCAGCATTTT
TRBV14	NA	NA	TRBJ2-2	CASSPHYYDRINTGELFF	TGTGCCAGCAGCCCTCATTATTACGACAGGATTAACACCGGGGAGCTGTTTTTT
TRBV28	NA	TRBD2	TRBJ2-7	CASSLSPPRGGEQYF	TGTGCCAGCAGTTTATCGCCCCCCCGGGGGGGCGAGCAGTACTTC